This T cell receptor (beta chain) was identified in a study of OX40 agonist ivuxolimab in advanced cancers. In the study overall: Earlier anti-PD-1, anti-PD-L1 or anti-CTLA-4 therapy was permitted; about 44% had received some.

Trimming took 6 bases from V and 7 from J; bases not matched to a gene: 7. Germline loops: CDR1 SQVTM, CDR2 ANQGSEA. The CDR3 loop spans 13 amino acids. Method: immunoSEQ multiplex PCR; TCRdb's copy keeps in-frame clones and lacks some. The top ten clones hold less than 1.3% of a sample with about 45,000 clones, 85% to 90% of them seen once. If patients had autoimmune disease history or systemic immunosuppression, they were excluded. The sequencing here drew on CD4+ or CD8+ T cells sorted from blood, taken in a trial of the OX40 agonist ivuxolimab. The TCR sequence derives from an adult with an advanced solid tumor such as melanoma, head and neck, liver or kidney cancer. This rearrangement joins TRBV29-1 to TRBJ2-5, with 11 bases fitting TRBD2. Here the CDR3 reads CSVQLAGVSTQYF. CDR3 nucleotide sequence: TGCAGCGTGCAACTAGCGGGGGTGTCGACCCAGTACTTC.